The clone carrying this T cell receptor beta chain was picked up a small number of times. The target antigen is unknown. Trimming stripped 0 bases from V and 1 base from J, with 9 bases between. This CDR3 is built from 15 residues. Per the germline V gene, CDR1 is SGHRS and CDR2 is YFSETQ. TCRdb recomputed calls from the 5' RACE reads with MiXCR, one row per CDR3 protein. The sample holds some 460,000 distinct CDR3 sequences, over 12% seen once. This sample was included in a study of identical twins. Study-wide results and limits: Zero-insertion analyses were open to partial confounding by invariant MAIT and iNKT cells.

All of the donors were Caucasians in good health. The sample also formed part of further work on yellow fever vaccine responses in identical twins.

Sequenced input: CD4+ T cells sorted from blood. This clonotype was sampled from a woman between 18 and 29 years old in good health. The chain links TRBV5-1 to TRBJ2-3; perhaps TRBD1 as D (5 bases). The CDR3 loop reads CASSLVTGRTDTQYF. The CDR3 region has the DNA TGCGCCAGCAGCTTGGTAACAGGCCGCACAGATACGCAGTATTTT.